This T cell receptor beta chain stems from a study of blood T cells in healthy people across ages. V shed 2 bases, J shed 4 bases, and the junction held 6 bases outside the gene matches. From germline, CDR1 is SGDLS and CDR2 YYNGEE. The CDR3 runs 16 residues. Study-wide results and caveats: Estimates based on one million T cells were treated as lower bounds.

This clonotype occurred a few times. Antigen: not known. Drawn from each donor were ten milliliters of peripheral blood. PBMCs were isolated at a quantity of at least 6 million per sample. PCR was performed a second time for about 7 to 11 cycles using a sample-barcoded 5' primer and a J-beta primer mix. MiXCR, run by TCRdb on the 5' RACE reads, gives a single entry per CDR3 protein. The data contain fewer than 900,000 distinct CDR3 sequences, more than 40% of them singletons. The sequenced sample was blood. This clonotype originated in a woman aged 55-70 years in good health. The rearrangement uses TRBV9 and TRBJ2-5, with 12 bases lining up with TRBD2. This CDR3 reads CASSVSGLAGSETQYF. CDR3 nucleotides: TGTGCCAGCAGCGTGTCGGGACTAGCGGGCTCAGAGACCCAGTACTTC.